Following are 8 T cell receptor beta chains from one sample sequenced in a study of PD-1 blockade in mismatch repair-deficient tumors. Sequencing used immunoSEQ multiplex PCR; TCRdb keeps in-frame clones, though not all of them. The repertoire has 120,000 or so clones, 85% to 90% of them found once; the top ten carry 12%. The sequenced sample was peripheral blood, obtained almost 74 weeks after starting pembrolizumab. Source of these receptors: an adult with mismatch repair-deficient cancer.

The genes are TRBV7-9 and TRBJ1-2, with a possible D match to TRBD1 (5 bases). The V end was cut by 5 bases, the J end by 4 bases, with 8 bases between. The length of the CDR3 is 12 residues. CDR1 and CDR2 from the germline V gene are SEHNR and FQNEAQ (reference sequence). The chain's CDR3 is CASSPDSYGYTF. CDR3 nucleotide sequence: TGTGCCAGCAGCCCCGACAGCTATGGCTACACCTTC.

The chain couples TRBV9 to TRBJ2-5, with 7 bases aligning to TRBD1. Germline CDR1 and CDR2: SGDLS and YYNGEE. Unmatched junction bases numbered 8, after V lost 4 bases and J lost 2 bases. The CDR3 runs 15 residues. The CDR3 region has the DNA TGTGCCAGCAGCTCCCGACAGGGAAGGCAAGAGACCCAGTACTTC. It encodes CASSSRQGRQETQYF.

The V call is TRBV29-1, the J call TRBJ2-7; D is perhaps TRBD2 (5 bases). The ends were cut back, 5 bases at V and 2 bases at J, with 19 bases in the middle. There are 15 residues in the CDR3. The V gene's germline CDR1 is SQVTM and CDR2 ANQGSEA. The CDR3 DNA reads TGCAGCGTTCGGACCGGCACGGGATCCGCCTACGAGCAGTACTTC. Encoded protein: CSVRTGTGSAYEQYF.

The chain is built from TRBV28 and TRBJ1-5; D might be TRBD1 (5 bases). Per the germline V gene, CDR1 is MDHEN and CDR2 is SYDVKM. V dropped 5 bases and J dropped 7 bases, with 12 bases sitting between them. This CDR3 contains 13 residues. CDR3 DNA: TGTGCCAGCAGTCCACGGGGGGTCCAGCCCCAGCATTTT. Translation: CASSPRGVQPQHF.

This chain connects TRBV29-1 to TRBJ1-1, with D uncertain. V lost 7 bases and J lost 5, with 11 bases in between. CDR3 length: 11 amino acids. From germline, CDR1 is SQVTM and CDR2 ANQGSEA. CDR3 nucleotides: TGCAGCGGGAGAGACGGAACTGAAGCTTTCTTT. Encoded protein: CSGRDGTEAFF.

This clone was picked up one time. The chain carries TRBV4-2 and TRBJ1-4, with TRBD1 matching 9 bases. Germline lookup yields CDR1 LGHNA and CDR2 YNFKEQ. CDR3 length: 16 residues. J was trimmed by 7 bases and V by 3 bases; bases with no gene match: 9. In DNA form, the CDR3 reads TGTGCCAGCAGCCATGAACAGGGGGCGGTGGTTGAAAAACTGTTTTTT. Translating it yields CASSHEQGAVVEKLFF.

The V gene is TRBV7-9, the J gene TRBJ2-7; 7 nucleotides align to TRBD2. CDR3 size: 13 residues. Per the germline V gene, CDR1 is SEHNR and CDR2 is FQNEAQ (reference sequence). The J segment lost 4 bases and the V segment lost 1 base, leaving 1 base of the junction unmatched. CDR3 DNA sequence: TGTGCCAGCAGCTTAGTGGGAGGGTACGAGCAGTACTTC. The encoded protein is CASSLVGGYEQYF. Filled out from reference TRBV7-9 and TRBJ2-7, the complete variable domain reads DTGVSQNPRHKITKRGQNVTFRCDPISEHNRLYWYRQTLGQGPEFLTYFQNEAQLEKSRLLSDRFSAERPKGSFSTLEIQRTEQGDSAMYLCASSLVGGYEQYFGPGTRLTVT.

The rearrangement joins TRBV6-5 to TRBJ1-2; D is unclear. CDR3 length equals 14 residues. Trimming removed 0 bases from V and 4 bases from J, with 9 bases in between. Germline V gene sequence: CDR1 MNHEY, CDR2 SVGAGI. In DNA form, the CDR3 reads TGTGCCAGCAGTTACTCCGCCGCCCCCTATGGCTACACCTTC. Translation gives CASSYSAAPYGYTF.